What follows are 28 T cell receptor beta chains derived from one specimen sequenced in a study of blood T cells in healthy people across ages. Through a sample-barcoded 5' primer and a J-beta primer mix, a second PCR was run for about 6 to 11 cycles. TCRdb recomputed calls from the 5' RACE reads with MiXCR, one row per CDR3 protein. The table lists around 600,000 distinct CDR3 sequences, 40% to 50% of them singletons. The sequencing input was blood. These receptor sequences come from a man older than 75 in good health.

The rearrangement uses TRBV5-1 and TRBJ2-7, with D tentatively TRBD1 (6 bases). V dropped 2 bases and J dropped 3 bases, with 12 bases sitting between them. This CDR3 contains 14 residues. Germline V lookup: CDR1 SGHRS, CDR2 YFSETQ. CDR3 sequence: CASSFGTRNYEQYF. As DNA, the CDR3 is TGCGCCAGCAGCTTCGGGACACGGAACTACGAGCAGTACTTC.

The chain uses TRBV10-3 and TRBJ1-2; 8 nucleotides align to TRBD1. Germline lookup yields CDR1 ENHRY and CDR2 SYGVKD. CDR3 length: 14 residues. With 10 bases clipped from V and 1 base from J, the junction kept 8 bases outside the gene matches. Here the CDR3 reads CASCPGQDNYGYTF. As DNA, the CDR3 is TGTGCCAGCTGCCCGGGACAGGATAACTATGGCTACACCTTC.

This clonotype is a singleton in its sample. The junction shows a germline mismatch at one end, possibly a read error. This CDR3 is CARSLGQGQKLFF. As DNA, the CDR3 is TGTGCCAGGAGTTTAGGACAGGGACAAAAACTGTTTTTT. The chain is built from TRBV12-3 or TRBV12-4 and TRBJ1-4; 8 bases fit TRBD1. The CDR3 runs to 13 residues.

This clonotype was seen many times. The chain joins TRBV28 to TRBJ1-2; weak D call: TRBD1 (5 bases). The ends were cut back, 5 bases at V and 9 bases at J, with 10 bases in the middle. CDR1 and CDR2 from the germline V gene are MDHEN and SYDVKM. The CDR3 spans 11 residues. In DNA form, the CDR3 reads TGTGCCAGCAGTCTCAGGGCACGCTACACCTTC. Its protein is CASSLRARYTF.

This clonotype was found a few times. The chain carries TRBV6-1 and TRBJ2-5; 10 bases line up with TRBD2. CDR1 and CDR2 from the germline V gene are MNHNS and SASEGT. The CDR3 contains 15 residues. The V segment lost 4 bases and the J segment 2 bases; nucleotides outside the gene matches: 4. Written as DNA, the CDR3 is TGTGCCAGCAGTGGAGCGGGGGGGCCTCAAGAGACCCAGTACTTC. Protein sequence: CASSGAGGPQETQYF.

The chain uses TRBV20-1 and TRBJ1-2; 8 bases are a match to TRBD1. The CDR3 is 13 residues long. Losses at the gene ends were 3 bases for V and 7 bases for J; bases not matched to a gene: 7. The germline CDR1 and CDR2 sequences are DFQATT and SNEGSKA (reference sequence). The DNA for the CDR3 is TGCAGTGCTAGTCAGGGGGCGCAAGGTGGCTACACCTTC. Translating gives CSASQGAQGGYTF.

This chain uses TRBV7-2 with TRBJ2-1, with 12 bases matching TRBD2. CDR1 is SGHTA, CDR2 FQGNSA, per germline. The CDR3 totals 15 residues. J lost 7 bases, V lost 5 bases, and 6 bases had no gene match. The CDR3, as DNA: TGTGCCAGCAGCCTACTAGCGGGAGGCGAAAATGAGCAGTTCTTC. Residues: CASSLLAGGENEQFF. Full variable domain (missing parts from reference TRBV7-2 and TRBJ2-1): GAGVSQSPSNKVTEKGKDVELRCDPISGHTALYWYRQSLGQGLEFLIYFQGNSAPDKSGLPSDRFSAERTGGSVSTLTIQRTQQEDSAVYLCASSLLAGGENEQFFGPGTRLTVL.

This clonotype was observed at least ten times. The chain combines TRBV6-5 with TRBJ2-5; 7 positions match TRBD1. The CDR3 extends over 14 amino acids. CDR1 is MNHEY and CDR2 is SVGAGI in the germline V gene. J lost 5 bases, V lost 4 bases, and 7 bases had no gene match. Written as DNA, the CDR3 is TGTGCCAGCAGTTCGACAGGGATAGCTGAGACCCAGTACTTC. Translating it yields CASSSTGIAETQYF.

This chain joins TRBV9 and TRBJ2-1; D unclear. The V gene lost 0 bases and the J gene lost 3 bases, with 10 bases spanning the gap. The CDR3 loop spans 15 amino acids. Germline CDR1 SGDLS, CDR2 YYNGEE. The CDR3: CASSVGLVSYNEQFF. DNA for the CDR3: TGTGCCAGCAGCGTAGGGCTAGTAAGCTACAATGAGCAGTTCTTC.

The rearrangement uses TRBV7-2 and TRBJ2-6; D is unresolved. The CDR3 consists of 15 residues. Per germline, CDR1 SGHTA and CDR2 FQGNSA. V lost 9 bases and J 0 bases, leaving 12 bases between the germline ends. The CDR3 loop is CASMTWSSGANVLTF. The CDR3 coding sequence is TGTGCCAGTATGACGTGGAGCTCTGGGGCCAACGTCCTGACTTTC. The variable domain in full, completed from reference TRBV7-2 and TRBJ2-6, reads GAGVSQSPSNKVTEKGKDVELRCDPISGHTALYWYRQSLGQGLEFLIYFQGNSAPDKSGLPSDRFSAERTGGSVSTLTIQRTQQEDSAVYLCASMTWSSGANVLTFGAGSRLTVL.

The V gene is TRBV7-2, the J gene TRBJ2-4; no reliable D call. The closer fit of TRBJ2-7 to the DNA end suggests the J call may be wrong. This CDR3 is built from 12 residues. Germline CDR1 and CDR2: SGHTA and FQGNSA. The CDR3 is CASTNPSYEQYF. The CDR3 DNA reads as TGTGCCAGCACCAACCCCTCCTACGAGCAGTACTTC.

The J gene is TRBJ2-5, the V gene TRBV7-2, with D perhaps matching TRBD2 (5 bases). Germline CDR1 SGHTA, CDR2 FQGNSA. The CDR3 is made up of 14 amino acids. V was trimmed by 5 bases and J by 4 bases, leaving 14 bases between them. CDR3 sequence: CASSPPGAGETQYF. DNA for the CDR3: TGTGCCAGCAGCCCTCCCGGTGCGGGAGAGACCCAGTACTTC.

There are many counts of this clonotype. DNA for the CDR3: TGTGCCAGCAGCCCCGGACTAGCTGGCACCGGGGAGCTGTTTTTT. It yields the protein CASSPGLAGTGELFF. The J gene is TRBJ2-2, the V gene TRBV6-5; TRBD2 aligns across 8 bases. CDR1 MNHEY and CDR2 SVGAGI come from the germline V gene. J was trimmed by 4 bases and V by 6 bases; bases with no gene match: 7. The length of the CDR3 is 15 residues.

The V call is TRBV5-1, the J call TRBJ1-2; D unclear. V was shortened by 0 bases and J by 8 bases, with 17 bases between the two germline ends. The CDR3 loop spans 15 amino acids. Per the germline V gene, CDR1 is SGHRS and CDR2 is YFSETQ. CDR3 nucleotides: TGCGCCAGCAGCTTGGGTCCCTCAGGAACGGAGGGCTACACCTTC. It is translated as CASSLGPSGTEGYTF. The full variable domain, with the rest looked up from reference TRBV5-1 and TRBJ1-2, is KAGVTQTPRYLIKTRGQQVTLSCSPISGHRSVSWYQQTPGQGLQFLFEYFSETQRNKGNFPGRFSGRQFSNSRSEMNVSTLELGDSALYLCASSLGPSGTEGYTFGSGTRLTVV.

Many counts were recorded for this clonotype. The chain recombines TRBV6-6 with TRBJ2-4; D is uncertain. Germline-derived CDR1 and CDR2 are MNHNY and SVGAGI (reference sequence). The CDR3 extends over 14 amino acids. V lost 2 bases and J 0 bases, leaving 5 bases between the germline ends. The CDR3: CASSYGLAKNIQYF. Here the CDR3 DNA reads TGTGCCAGCAGTTACGGTCTAGCCAAAAACATTCAGTACTTC.

The gene calls are TRBV20-1 and TRBJ1-3, with TRBD1 matching 7 bases. V shed 5 bases, J shed 2 bases, and the junction held 3 bases outside the gene matches. Germline CDR1 and CDR2: DFQATT and SNEGSKA (reference sequence). The CDR3 extends over 13 amino acids. The CDR3 is CSAPGGTGNTIYF. CDR3 DNA: TGCAGTGCTCCAGGGGGAACTGGAAACACCATATATTTT.

The chain joins TRBV20-1 to TRBJ2-4, with a weak D call TRBD2 (5 bases). The end of the DNA aligns better with TRBJ2-7, so the J call may be wrong. The length of the CDR3 is 12 residues. Germline CDR1 DFQATT, CDR2 SNEGSKA (reference sequence). CDR3 sequence: CSATGVSYEQYF. DNA for the CDR3: TGCAGTGCCACCGGGGTAAGCTACGAGCAGTACTTC.

The V and J genes are TRBV10-3 and TRBJ2-1; D gene uncertain. The better agreement between TRBJ2-7 and the DNA end casts doubt on the J call. Germline assignment: CDR1 ENHRY and CDR2 SYGVKD. The length of the CDR3 is 15 residues. The CDR3 sequence: CAISEYGYQNNEQYF. DNA for the CDR3: TGTGCCATCAGTGAGTACGGGTACCAAAACAATGAGCAGTACTTC.

This sequence joins TRBV6-2 or TRBV6-3 and TRBJ1-2; D possibly corresponds to TRBD1 (5 bases). The ends were cut back, 2 bases at V and 2 bases at J, with 21 bases in the middle. This CDR3 is 18 amino acids long. The germline CDR1 and CDR2 sequences are MNHEY and SVGEGT. As DNA, the CDR3 is TGTGCCAGCAGTTACCCGCTCCGTCCGGGGGTACCGAACTATGGCTACACCTTC. Residues: CASSYPLRPGVPNYGYTF.

The rearrangement joins TRBV6-5 to TRBJ1-2; the D is unclear. The CDR3 sequence is 13 residues long. Trimming removed 9 bases from V and 2 bases from J, with 13 bases in between. The germline V gene encodes CDR1 MNHEY and CDR2 SVGAGI. The CDR3 loop reads CASTPGSNYGYTF. The CDR3 coding sequence is TGTGCCAGTACGCCCGGGTCCAACTATGGCTACACCTTC.

This sequence joins TRBV15 and TRBJ2-3, with 8 bases lining up with TRBD1. The V gene's germline CDR1 is LNHNV and CDR2 YYDKDF (reference sequence). This CDR3 is 14 amino acids long. V lost 3 bases and J lost 9; bases outside the gene matches: 8. Here the CDR3 DNA reads TGTGCCACCAGCAGGGGGGACAGGTGGGTCACGCAGTATTTT. Protein: CATSRGDRWVTQYF.

The count of this clonotype is one. This rearrangement joins TRBV20-1 to TRBJ2-2, with 9 bases lining up with TRBD1. Looked up from germline, CDR1 is DFQATT and CDR2 is SNEGSKA (reference sequence). The CDR3 has 14 amino acids. The J segment lost 2 bases and the V segment lost 7 bases, leaving 5 bases of the junction unmatched. The DNA of the CDR3 is TGCAGTGTCGCACAGGGGGCAAACACCGGGGAGCTGTTTTTT. It translates to CSVAQGANTGELFF.

The CDR3 spells CASSLYRRQGAETQYF. The CDR3 DNA follows: TGTGCCAGCAGTTTATACCGAAGACAGGGGGCAGAGACCCAGTACTTC. The V call is TRBV27, the J call TRBJ2-5; 10 bases align to TRBD1. The trim removed 1 base at V and 4 bases at J, leaving 6 bases unmatched. The V gene's germline CDR1 is MNHEY and CDR2 SMNVEV (reference sequence). The CDR3 runs 16 residues.

The chain links TRBV7-2 to TRBJ2-5; D may correspond to TRBD1 or TRBD2 (6 bases each). The CDR3 runs 13 residues. CDR1 is SGHTA and CDR2 is FQGNSA in the germline V gene. Deletions cut 5 bases from V and 4 bases from J, with 11 bases between. CDR3 coding DNA: TGTGCCAGCAGCCGCGGGACAACAGAGACCCAGTACTTC. Amino acids: CASSRGTTETQYF. The variable domain in full, with the rest retrieved from reference TRBV7-2 and TRBJ2-5, is GAGVSQSPSNKVTEKGKDVELRCDPISGHTALYWYRQSLGQGLEFLIYFQGNSAPDKSGLPSDRFSAERTGGSVSTLTIQRTQQEDSAVYLCASSRGTTETQYFGPGTRLLVL.

This clonotype has a handful of counts. The rearrangement links TRBV5-1 to TRBJ2-5, with a tentative D call TRBD1 (6 bases). V was pared by 4 bases and J by 5 bases, with 18 bases between. The CDR3 contains 15 residues. The germline gives CDR1 SGHRS, CDR2 YFSETQ. The CDR3: CASSLQAGVWETQYF. The CDR3 DNA reads TGCGCCAGCAGCCTCCAGGCAGGGGTGTGGGAGACCCAGTACTTC. Complete variable domain (other parts from reference TRBV5-1 and TRBJ2-5): KAGVTQTPRYLIKTRGQQVTLSCSPISGHRSVSWYQQTPGQGLQFLFEYFSETQRNKGNFPGRFSGRQFSNSRSEMNVSTLELGDSALYLCASSLQAGVWETQYFGPGTRLLVL.

In its sample, this clonotype was seen many times. The V call is TRBV29-1, the J call TRBJ2-7, with 10 bases lining up with TRBD2. The V segment lost 2 bases and the J segment 0 bases; nucleotides outside the gene matches: 1. Germline lookup yields CDR1 SQVTM and CDR2 ANQGSEA. CDR3 length: 14 residues. The CDR3, as DNA: TGCAGCGTTGAACCTAGCGGGAGCTCCTACGAGCAGTACTTC. This codes for CSVEPSGSSYEQYF.

The V gene is TRBV20-1, the J gene TRBJ2-3; D perhaps matches TRBD1 (7 bases). Germline V gives CDR1 DFQATT, CDR2 SNEGSKA (reference sequence). This CDR3 contains 15 residues. Trimming took 6 bases from V and 2 from J, leaving 18 bases between them. The CDR3 is CSAQGEEIATDTQYF. In DNA form, the CDR3 reads TGCAGTGCCCAGGGGGAGGAGATCGCCACAGATACGCAGTATTTT.

In regard to this clonotype: Possible read error: a much larger clone is one base away. The V and J genes are TRBV6-6 and TRBJ1-4; D might be TRBD1 (5 bases). Trimming removed 5 bases at V and 7 bases at J, with 11 bases between. From germline, CDR1 is MNHNY and CDR2 SVGAGI (reference sequence). The CDR3 has 13 residues. For the CDR3, the DNA is TGTGCCAGCAGTCACCAGGGAGTTGAAAAACTGTTTTTT. It translates to CASSHQGVEKLFF.